This T cell receptor (beta chain) was found in a study of cytomegalovirus exposure and HLA in healthy donors. CDR3 length equals 13 residues. Germline CDR1 SGHRS, CDR2 YFSETQ. Trimming took 2 bases from V and 8 from J, leaving 13 bases between them. Notes on the study in general: Published work reported that the classifier diagnosed cytomegalovirus status with high specificity and sensitivity. Using a false discovery rate of 0.05, a later analysis showed that about 16,000 TCR beta sequences were associated with HLA alleles.

As for this clone: As yet, its antigen is unknown.

Both 60 Vbeta primers and 13 Jbeta primers went into the PCR. Sequencing used immunoSEQ multiplex PCR; TCRdb keeps in-frame clones, though not all of them. The sample has around 180,000 clones; roughly 70% are singletons. This chain connects TRBV5-1 to TRBJ1-1, with D possibly TRBD1 on 5 matching bases. Sequences were obtained from PBMCs. The TCR was taken from a girl aged 5-17 years in good health and CMV-seronegative. The CDR3 region is CASSFVSGAEAFF. The CDR3 nucleotides are TGCGCCAGCAGCTTCGTATCTGGGGCCGAAGCTTTCTTT. The full variable domain, rest sourced from reference TRBV5-1 and TRBJ1-1, is KAGVTQTPRYLIKTRGQQVTLSCSPISGHRSVSWYQQTPGQGLQFLFEYFSETQRNKGNFPGRFSGRQFSNSRSEMNVSTLELGDSALYLCASSFVSGAEAFFGQGTRLTVV.